The entry that follows covers one TCR beta chain sequence. Antigen specificity is unknown. The data were taken from a study of T cell responses to AZD1222 COVID-19 vaccine. Clones were read by immunoSEQ multiplex PCR, and TCRdb kept only the in-frame ones, dropping some. The repertoire holds some 130,000 clones, with 88% as singletons. This CDR3 is built from 14 residues. The germline V gene encodes CDR1 MNHNY and CDR2 SVGAGI (reference sequence). J gave up 14 bases and V 2 bases, and 12 bases lay outside the gene matches. Findings and caveats of the study: Repertoires were sampled only after the peak T cell response. Epitopes outside B.1.351 and B.1.1.7 mutated regions reportedly drew nearly half of spike TCRs. White British ancestry dominated among donors, who included more females, and clonal diversity was possibly underestimated.

The specimen was peripheral blood, collected 28 days after the second AZD1222 dose. The origin of this receptor is an adult who received the AZD1222 COVID-19 vaccine. This rearrangement joins TRBV6-6 to TRBJ1-3, with TRBD1 matching over 7 bases. The CDR3 nucleotides read TGTGCCAGCAGTTACAGTGGACAGGATATTGAATTATATTTT. This sequence encodes CASSYSGQDIELYF.